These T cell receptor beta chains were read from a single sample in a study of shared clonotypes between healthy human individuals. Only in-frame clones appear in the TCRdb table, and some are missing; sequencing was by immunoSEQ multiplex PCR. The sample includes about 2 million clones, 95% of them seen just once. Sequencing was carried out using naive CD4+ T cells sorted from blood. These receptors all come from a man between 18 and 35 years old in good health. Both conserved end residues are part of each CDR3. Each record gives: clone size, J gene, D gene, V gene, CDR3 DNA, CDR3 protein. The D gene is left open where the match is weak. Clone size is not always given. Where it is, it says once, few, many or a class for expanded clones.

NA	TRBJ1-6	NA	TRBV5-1	TGCGCCAGCAGCTTCCCACAGATTAATTCACCCCTCCACTTT	CASSFPQINSPLHF
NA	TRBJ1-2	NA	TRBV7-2	TGTGCCAGCAGCTCCCCCGGGACTTATGGCTACACCTTC	CASSSPGTYGYTF
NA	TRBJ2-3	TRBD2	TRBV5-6	TGTGCCAGCAGCCTTGGACTAGCCGACAAAAGGGATACGCAGTATTTT	CASSLGLADKRDTQYF
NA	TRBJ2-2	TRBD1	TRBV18	TGTGCCAGCTCACGAGGACAGGGCTCGAACACCGGGGAGCTGTTTTTT	CASSRGQGSNTGELFF
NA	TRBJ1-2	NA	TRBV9	TGTGCCAGCAGCGTAGGCCCGGGAGGGCTGAACTATGGCTACACCTTC	CASSVGPGGLNYGYTF
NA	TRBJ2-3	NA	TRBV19	TGTGCCAGTAGTATCTTTATGGGGGCCCAAGATACGCAGTATTTT	CASSIFMGAQDTQYF
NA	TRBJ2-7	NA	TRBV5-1	TGCGCCAGCAGCGCATCCGACGGGGCTAGGGAGCAGTACTTC	CASSASDGAREQYF
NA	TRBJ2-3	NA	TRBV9	TGTGCCAGCAGCTTCAGCCCGGGGTTCCGCACAGATACGCAGTATTTT	CASSFSPGFRTDTQYF
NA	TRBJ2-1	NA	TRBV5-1	TGCGCCAGCAGCTTTGAGGGAGGTGAGCAGTTCTTC	CASSFEGGEQFF
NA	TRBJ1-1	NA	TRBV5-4	TGTGCCAGCAGCTTGGGGGTCGACGCAAACACTGAAGCTTTCTTT	CASSLGVDANTEAFF
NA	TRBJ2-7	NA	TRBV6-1	TGTGCCAGCAGTGACAATGGCTTCTACGAGCAGTACTTC	CASSDNGFYEQYF
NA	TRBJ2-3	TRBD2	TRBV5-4	TGTGCCAGCAGTTCGACTAGCGGGGGGTACACAGATACGCAGTATTTT	CASSSTSGGYTDTQYF
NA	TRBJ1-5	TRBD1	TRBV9	TGTGCCAGCAGCGTAGGACAGGGTTCGGGTCAGCCCCAGCATTTT	CASSVGQGSGQPQHF
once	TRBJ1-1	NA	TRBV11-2	TGTGCCAGCAGCTTAGATCTGCCCGGGTTTAGCACTGAAGCTTTCTTT	CASSLDLPGFSTEAFF
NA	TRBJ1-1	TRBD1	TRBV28	TGTGCCAGCAGTTCGGCGGACAGGGAGAACACTGAAGCTTTCTTT	CASSSADRENTEAFF
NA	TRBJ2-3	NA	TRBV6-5	TGTGCCAGCAGCCTCCAGGGTGGATATACGCAGTATTTT	CASSLQGGYTQYF
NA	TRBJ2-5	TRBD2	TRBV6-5	TGTGCCAGCAGCGGACTAGCCCAAGAGACCCAGTACTTC	CASSGLAQETQYF
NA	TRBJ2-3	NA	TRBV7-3	TGTGCCAGCAGCCCGGGGGACAGCGGGCGTAGCACAGATACGCAGTATTTT	CASSPGDSGRSTDTQYF
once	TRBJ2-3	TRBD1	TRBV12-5	TGTGCTAGTGGTTTGCAACAGGGGTTACTAGATACGCAGTATTTT	CASGLQQGLLDTQYF
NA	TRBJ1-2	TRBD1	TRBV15	TGTGCCACCAGCAGGGACAGGGCTTCCTATGGCTACACCTTC	CATSRDRASYGYTF
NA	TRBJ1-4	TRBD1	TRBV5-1	TGCGCCAGCAGTTCGGGACAGCTTAATGAAAAACTGTTTTTT	CASSSGQLNEKLFF
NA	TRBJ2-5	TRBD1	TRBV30	TGTGCCTGGAGCCCGAGGACAGGGGAGACCCAGTACTTC	CAWSPRTGETQYF
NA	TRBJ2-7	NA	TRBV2	TGTGCCAGCAGGGACGCGACCTACGAGCAGTACTTC	CASRDATYEQYF
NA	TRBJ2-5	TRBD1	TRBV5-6	TGTGCCAGCAGCTTACAGGGGCAGGGGACCCAGTACTTC	CASSLQGQGTQYF
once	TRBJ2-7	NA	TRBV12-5	TGTGCTAGTGGTTTGGTTTCAGGCCCCCTCAGCCACGAGCAGTACTTC	CASGLVSGPLSHEQYF
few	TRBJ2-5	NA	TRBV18	TGTGCCAGCTCACCGGGGACGGACGGGGAGACCCAGTACTTC	CASSPGTDGETQYF
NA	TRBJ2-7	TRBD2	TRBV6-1	TGTGCCAGCACCCTTATGACTAGCGGGAGGAACGAGCAGTACTTC	CASTLMTSGRNEQYF
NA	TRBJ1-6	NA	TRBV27	TGTGCCAGCAGTTTTGTCAGCTCCCCAAATTCACCCCTCCACTTT	CASSFVSSPNSPLHF
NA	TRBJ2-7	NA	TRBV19	TGTGCCAGTAGTATAGATCTGGTGGGCTCCTACGAGCAGTACTTC	CASSIDLVGSYEQYF
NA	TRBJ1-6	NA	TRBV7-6	TGTGCCAGCAGCTTAGTGAGCTCCTATAATTCACCCCTCCACTTT	CASSLVSSYNSPLHF